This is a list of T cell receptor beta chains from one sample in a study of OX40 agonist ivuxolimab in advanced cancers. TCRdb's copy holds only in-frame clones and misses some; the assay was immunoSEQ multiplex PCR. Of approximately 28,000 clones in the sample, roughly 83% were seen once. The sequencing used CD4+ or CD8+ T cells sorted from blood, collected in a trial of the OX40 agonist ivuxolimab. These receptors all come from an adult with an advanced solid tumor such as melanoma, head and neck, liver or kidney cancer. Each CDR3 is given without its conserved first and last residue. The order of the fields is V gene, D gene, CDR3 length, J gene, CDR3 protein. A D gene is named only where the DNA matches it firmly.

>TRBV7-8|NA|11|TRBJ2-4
ASSHGRLDIQY
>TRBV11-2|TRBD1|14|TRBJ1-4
ASSLVVGQENEKLF
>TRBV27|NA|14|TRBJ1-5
ASSRWGVLSNQPQH
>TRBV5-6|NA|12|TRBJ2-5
ASSLHDFQETQY
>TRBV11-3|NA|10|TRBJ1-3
ASSQGGNTIY
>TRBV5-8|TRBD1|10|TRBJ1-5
ATAGGSQPQH
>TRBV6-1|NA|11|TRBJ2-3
ASSEGSSYTQY
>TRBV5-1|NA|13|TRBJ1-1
ASSLIPGMNTEAF
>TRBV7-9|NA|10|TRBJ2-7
ASSSRIDEQY
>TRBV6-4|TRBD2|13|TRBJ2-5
ASSVSGGPQETQY
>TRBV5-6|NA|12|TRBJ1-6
ASSLPGYNSPLH
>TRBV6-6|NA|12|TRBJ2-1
ASSYTSATNEQF
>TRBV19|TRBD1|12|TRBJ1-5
ASSYPGQDQPQH
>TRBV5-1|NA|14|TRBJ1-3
ASSLAPQGSGNTIY
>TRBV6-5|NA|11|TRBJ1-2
ASSAGVSAGYT
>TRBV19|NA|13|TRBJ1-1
ASSIPRLGNTEAF
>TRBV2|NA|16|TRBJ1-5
ASSAGRGHSNSNQPQH
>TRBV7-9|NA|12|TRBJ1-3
ASSFSGLGNTIY
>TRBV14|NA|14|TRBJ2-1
ASSRHPGDYYNEQF
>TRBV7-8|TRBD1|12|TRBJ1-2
ASSLRWTGDGYT
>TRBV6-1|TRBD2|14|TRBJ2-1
ASSEIVTSPYNEQF
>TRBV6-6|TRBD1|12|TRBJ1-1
ASSYWSGTEEAF
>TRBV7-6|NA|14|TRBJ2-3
ASSLLHGGGTDTQY
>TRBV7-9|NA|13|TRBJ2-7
ASSLAMGSMYEQY
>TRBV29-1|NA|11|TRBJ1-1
SVESAMNTEAF
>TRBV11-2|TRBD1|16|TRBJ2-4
ASSPFPDRGLAKNIQY
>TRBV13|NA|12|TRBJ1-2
ASSLVQGNYGYT
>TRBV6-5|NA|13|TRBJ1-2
ASTPRQAGSYGYT
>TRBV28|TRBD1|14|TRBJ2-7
ASSLSRDSDPYEQY
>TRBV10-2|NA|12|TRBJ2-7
ASSRQGSGDEQY
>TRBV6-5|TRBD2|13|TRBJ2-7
ASSYDSSGGYEQY
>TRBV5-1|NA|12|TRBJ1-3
ASKFDSSGNTIY
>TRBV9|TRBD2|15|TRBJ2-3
ASSELAGTAGTDTQY
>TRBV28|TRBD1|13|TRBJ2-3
ASSLWDRGTDTQY
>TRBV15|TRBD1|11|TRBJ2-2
ATVAGGTGELF
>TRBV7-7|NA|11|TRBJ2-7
ASSLGRTYEQY
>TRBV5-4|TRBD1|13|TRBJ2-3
ASSLDRGPTDTQY
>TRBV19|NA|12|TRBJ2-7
ASSHPGRTYEQY
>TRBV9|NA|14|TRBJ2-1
ASSALVWGHYNEQF
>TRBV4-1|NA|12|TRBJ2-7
ASSQAVSFYEQY
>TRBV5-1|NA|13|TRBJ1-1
ASSLGGGSNTEAF
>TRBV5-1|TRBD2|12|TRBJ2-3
ASSYSGSPDTQY
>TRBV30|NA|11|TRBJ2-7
AWSASGSYEQY
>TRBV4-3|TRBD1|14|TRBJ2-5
ASSQNGQGRSETQY
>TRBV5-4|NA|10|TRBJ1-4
ASSPGTEKLF
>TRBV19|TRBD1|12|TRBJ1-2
ASSITGESYGYT
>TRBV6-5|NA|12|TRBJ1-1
ASSYTRGNTEAF
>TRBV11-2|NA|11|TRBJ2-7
ASSLGGTYEQY
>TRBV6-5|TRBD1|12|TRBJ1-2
ASSYRTTGRGYT
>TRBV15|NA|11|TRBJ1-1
ATSRDWGTEAF
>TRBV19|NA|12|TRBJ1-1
ASSPYSGNTEAF
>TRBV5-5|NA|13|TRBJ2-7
ASGFGDFDSYEQY
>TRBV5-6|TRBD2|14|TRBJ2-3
ASSSGLAGHGDTQY
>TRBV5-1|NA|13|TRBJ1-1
ASSLASGGGTEAF
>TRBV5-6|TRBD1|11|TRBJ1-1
ASSSTTGAEAF
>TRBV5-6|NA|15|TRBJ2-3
ASSLKERGGGTDTQY
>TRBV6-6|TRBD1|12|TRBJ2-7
ASSLPGQIYEQY